Presented here are 32 T cell receptor beta chains from one specimen sequenced in a study of metastatic and nonmetastatic thyroid tumors. Each patient came to thyroid surgery without any prior treatment (of any kind). MiXCR re-clonotyped the PCR reads for TCRdb. Found here are 50,000 or so clones, more than 20% of them singletons; the top ten hold around 3.8%. Sequencing was carried out using blood. The receptors come from a male donor with papillary thyroid cancer or a benign thyroid nodule (not recorded which). Some clones in this sample may be carry-over from other donors' samples.

The table lists this clone with a count of one. V gene TRBV20-1 combines with J gene TRBJ2-2; D is ambiguous. Trimming left V 0 bases short and J 3 bases short, with 14 bases between. The CDR3 spans 16 residues. Germline CDR1 and CDR2: DFQATT and SNEGSKA (reference sequence). CDR3 in amino acids: CSARDSQRTDTGELFF. The CDR3 nucleotides read TGCAGTGCTAGAGATAGTCAGAGAACGGACACCGGGGAGCTGTTTTTT.

This clone is termed medium-sized. The chain has TRBV6-5 and TRBJ2-2, with D possibly being TRBD2 (6 bases). Germline CDR1 MNHEY, CDR2 SVGAGI. V lost 7 bases and J 8 bases, leaving 29 bases between the germline ends. The length of the CDR3 is 18 residues. In DNA form, the CDR3 reads TGTGCCAGCAAAGGATTCGGGGGAAGGAACCCCCAGACTGGGGAGCTGTTTTTT. Translated: CASKGFGGRNPQTGELFF.

This clone came up many times. The chain has TRBV12-3 or TRBV12-4 and TRBJ1-1, with D tentatively TRBD1 (5 bases). CDR3 length equals 15 residues. Trimming shortened V by 3 bases and J by 4 bases, and 15 bases separated the two germline ends. This CDR3 reads CASSFGAQGFTEAFF. CDR3 coding DNA: TGTGCCAGCAGTTTTGGGGCCCAGGGTTTCACTGAAGCTTTCTTT.

This clone showed up many times. Other nucleotide sequences from this sample produce the same CDR3. This rearrangement joins TRBV6-1 to TRBJ1-6; the match to TRBD1 covers 8 bases. CDR3 length equals 14 residues. Germline V gene sequence: CDR1 MNHNS, CDR2 SASEGT. V lost 6 bases to trimming and J lost 7 bases; unmatched junction nucleotides: 5. CDR3 in DNA: TGTGCCAGCAGGGGGACAGGCGTCAATTCACCCCTCCACTTT. Translation gives CASRGTGVNSPLHF.

The chain employs TRBV5-1 and TRBJ2-6; D not certain. The CDR3 is 19 residues long. Per the germline V gene, CDR1 is SGHRS and CDR2 is YFSETQ. V lost 5 bases and J 2 bases, leaving 23 bases between the germline ends. CDR3 protein: CASSPTQACLLPGANVLTF. The CDR3, as DNA: TGCGCCAGCAGTCCTACCCAAGCCTGTCTTCTGCCTGGGGCCAACGTCCTGACTTTC.

This clone has just a few counts. This may be a read error, as it is one base from a much larger clone. The CDR3 spells CASSGTGVNSPLHF. CDR3 sequence (DNA): TGTGCCAGCAGTGGGACAGGCGTCAATTCACCCCTCCACTTT. The chain employs TRBV6-1 and TRBJ1-6; TRBD1 matches 7 bases. The CDR3 is made up of 14 amino acids. Per the germline V gene, CDR1 is MNHNS and CDR2 is SASEGT. The J segment lost 7 bases and the V segment lost 4 bases, leaving 4 bases of the junction unmatched.

The chain uses TRBV12-3 or TRBV12-4 and TRBJ2-7; D may be TRBD1 or TRBD2 (5 bases each). The CDR3 is made up of 14 amino acids. V lost 3 bases and J lost 3, with 12 bases in between. CDR3 sequence reads: CASSFGGPNYEQYF. In nucleotides, the CDR3 is TGTGCCAGCAGTTTTGGGGGACCGAACTACGAGCAGTACTTC.

This clone has ten or more counts. V usage is TRBV7-9 and J usage is TRBJ1-4; 9 bases match TRBD1. Germline V gives CDR1 SEHNR, CDR2 FQNEAQ (reference sequence). The CDR3 extends over 17 amino acids. J lost 3 bases, V lost 5 bases, and 10 bases had no gene match. The CDR3 region has the DNA TGTGCCAGCAGCCACACCGGGACAGGGAGACCTAATGAAAAACTGTTTTTT. This sequence encodes CASSHTGTGRPNEKLFF.

This clone was found many times. The chain employs TRBV6-5 and TRBJ1-1, with D possibly being TRBD1 (6 bases). Germline values: CDR1 MNHEY, CDR2 SVGAGI. CDR3 length: 13 residues. The V end lost 2 bases, the J end lost 4 bases, and 8 bases lay between the germline ends. CDR3 loop: CASSYGGGTEAFF. Here the CDR3 DNA reads TGTGCCAGCAGTTACGGAGGGGGCACTGAAGCTTTCTTT.

This clone came up a few times. The chain has TRBV7-8 and TRBJ2-7; D is perhaps TRBD2 (6 bases). Between the trimmed V and J ends, which lost 4 bases and 4 bases, there was a span of 17 bases. The germline gives CDR1 SGHVS, CDR2 FQNEAQ. This CDR3 comprises 15 residues. The CDR3 here is CASSSPLFGRYEQYF. In nucleotides, the CDR3 is TGTGCCAGCAGCTCCCCCCTGTTCGGGAGATACGAGCAGTACTTC.

This clone appeared once. It may be a read error: a sequence one base away is much more abundant. The gene calls are TRBV5-6 and TRBJ1-1; D remains unclear. The germline V gene encodes CDR1 SGHDT and CDR2 YYEEEE. This CDR3 spans 13 amino acids. For the CDR3, the DNA is TGTTCCAGCAGCTTGTGGGGGAACACTGAAGCTTTCTTT. This encodes CSSSLWGNTEAFF. Drawing the rest from reference TRBV5-6 and TRBJ1-1, the complete variable domain is DAGVTQSPTHLIKTRGQQVTLRCSPKSGHDTVSWYQQALGQGPQFIFQYYEEEERQRGNFPDRFSGHQFPNYSSELNVNALLLGDSALYLCSSSLWGNTEAFFGQGTRLTVV.

This clone occurred many times. The CDR3 reads CASSLVHGGTYNEQFF. The DNA for the CDR3 is TGTGCCAGCAGCTTAGTGCATGGGGGAACCTACAATGAGCAGTTCTTC. The rearrangement uses TRBV11-2 and TRBJ2-1; D may be TRBD1 or TRBD2 (5 bases each). V lost 1 base, J lost 2 bases, and 12 bases lay in between. This CDR3 has 16 amino acids. Per germline, CDR1 SGHAT and CDR2 FQNNGV. Together with reference TRBV11-2 and TRBJ2-1, the CDR3 gives the full variable domain: EAGVAQSPRYKIIEKRQSVAFWCNPISGHATLYWYQQILGQGPKLLIQFQNNGVVDDSQLPKDRFSAERLKGVDSTLKIQPAKLEDSAVYLCASSLVHGGTYNEQFFGPGTRLTVL.

This clone was seen many times. The V call is TRBV7-3, the J call TRBJ2-3, with D tentatively TRBD1 (6 bases). CDR3 length: 14 residues. Germline V gene data show CDR1 as SGHTA and CDR2 as FQGTGA. Trimming left V 6 bases short and J 0 bases short, with 10 bases between. Written as DNA, the CDR3 is TGTGCCAGCAGGTGGACAGTTAGCACAGATACGCAGTATTTT. The encoded protein is CASRWTVSTDTQYF.

This clone counts as medium-sized. V usage is TRBV13 and J usage is TRBJ1-2; a possible D gene is TRBD1 (5 bases). The CDR3 is 13 amino acids. V shed 5 bases and J shed 8 bases, with 15 bases lying between them. Germline V lookup: CDR1 PRHDT, CDR2 FYEKMQ (reference sequence). The CDR3 bases are TGTGCCAGCAGCAACCGAGGGGCGGGCGGCTACACCTTC. The encoded protein is CASSNRGAGGYTF.

This clone was seen ten or more times. The V and J genes are TRBV5-6 and TRBJ2-3; D perhaps matches TRBD2 (6 bases). With 0 bases removed from V and 5 bases from J, the gap between germline ends came to 10 bases. Germline V CDR1 and CDR2: SGHDT, YYEEEE. The CDR3 is 14 residues long. The CDR3 DNA sequence: TGTGCCAGCAGCTTGGACGGGCGGGGAGATACGCAGTATTTT. As protein: CASSLDGRGDTQYF.

This clone was observed a handful of times. The chain couples TRBV6-1 to TRBJ2-1; TRBD2 agrees at 8 bases. V shed 5 bases, J shed 9 bases, and the junction held 9 bases outside the gene matches. The germline V gene has CDR1 MNHNS and CDR2 SASEGT. This CDR3 comprises 14 residues. Here the CDR3 DNA reads TGTGCCAGCAGTACCCCGGGACTAGTAAGTGAGCAGTTCTTC. This gives the protein CASSTPGLVSEQFF.

This rearrangement joins TRBV20-1 to TRBJ2-1, with D tentatively TRBD1 (7 bases). The CDR3 runs 15 residues. Germline-derived CDR1 and CDR2 are DFQATT and SNEGSKA (reference sequence). Trimming stripped 2 bases from V and 4 bases from J, with 15 bases between. In DNA form, the CDR3 reads TGCAGTGCTAGATCTGCGGGACAGATTTACAATGAGCAGTTCTTC. As protein: CSARSAGQIYNEQFF.

The CDR3, as DNA: TGTGCCAGTAGTGGGGCAGCGGGACTAGCGGGAGGGGATGAGCAGTTCTTC. This gives the protein CASSGAAGLAGGDEQFF. J is TRBJ2-1 and V is TRBV19; 16 bases line up with TRBD2. CDR3 size: 17 residues. V lost 5 bases, J lost 8 bases, and 9 bases stayed unmatched. Germline CDR1 LNHDA, CDR2 SQIVND (reference sequence).

Sample share makes this clone medium-sized. The chain recombines TRBV5-1 with TRBJ1-1, with 8 bases identical to TRBD1. V shed 4 bases and J 1 base; nucleotides not matched to a gene: 9. This CDR3 has 16 amino acids. The germline V gene has CDR1 SGHRS and CDR2 YFSETQ. The CDR3 region has the DNA TGCGCCAGCAGCCCCTCAGGGGGCGAAAAGAACACTGAAGCTTTCTTT. Protein: CASSPSGGEKNTEAFF.

The table lists this clone with many counts. This chain connects TRBV10-3 to TRBJ2-1; TRBD2 matches 11 bases. J was trimmed by 7 bases and V by 0 bases; bases with no gene match: 11. The CDR3 has 18 residues. CDR1 and CDR2 from the germline V gene are ENHRY and SYGVKD. The CDR3 protein is CAISESSSTSGSGNEQFF. In DNA form, the CDR3 reads TGTGCCATCAGTGAGTCCTCCTCTACTAGCGGGAGTGGAAATGAGCAGTTCTTC.

In its sample, this clone was seen many times. The J gene is TRBJ2-1, the V gene TRBV7-6, with D unresolved. Germline loops: CDR1 SGHVS, CDR2 FNYEAQ. Trimming pared 4 bases from V and 8 bases from J, leaving 12 bases between. The CDR3 sequence is 13 residues long. CDR3 region: CASSSWGKDEQFF. Here the CDR3 DNA reads TGTGCCAGCAGCTCTTGGGGTAAGGATGAGCAGTTCTTC.

This clone was detected many times. The chain is built from TRBV3-1 and TRBJ2-3; 8 bases agree with TRBD2. This CDR3 spans 15 amino acids. Germline V gene data show CDR1 as LGHDT and CDR2 as YNNKEL (reference sequence). The ends lost 3 bases at V and 1 base at J; junction bases unmatched: 3. This CDR3 reads CASSHRLARTDTQYF. In DNA, the CDR3 is TGTGCCAGCAGCCATCGACTAGCGCGCACAGATACGCAGTATTTT.

This clone was picked up a small number of times. As DNA, the CDR3 is TGTGCCAGCAGCTTGGCGCAGTTCTCTGGAAACACCATATATTTT. It yields the protein CASSLAQFSGNTIYF. V usage is TRBV5-4 and J usage is TRBJ1-3; D is unclear. The germline gives CDR1 SGHNT, CDR2 YYREEE (reference sequence). This CDR3 spans 15 amino acids. Trimming pared 0 bases from V and 0 bases from J, leaving 7 bases between.

This clone was seen repeatedly, ten times or more. The J gene is TRBJ1-1, the V gene TRBV6-1, with TRBD1 matching 7 bases. This CDR3 contains 14 residues. In germline, CDR1 is MNHNS, CDR2 SASEGT. V gave up 7 bases and J gave up 6 bases; unmatched junction bases: 11. CDR3 protein: CASNTGTVDAEAFF. In nucleotides, the CDR3 is TGTGCCAGCAACACCGGGACAGTTGACGCTGAAGCTTTCTTT.

There are many counts of this clone. The chain has TRBV6-1 and TRBJ1-2; D might be TRBD1 (5 bases). V lost 5 bases and J 3 bases, leaving 10 bases between the germline ends. CDR1 and CDR2 from the germline V gene are MNHNS and SASEGT. The CDR3 length is 13 residues. The CDR3 DNA sequence: TGTGCCAGCAGTATACAGGCTTACTATGGCTACACCTTC. This encodes CASSIQAYYGYTF.

This clone has at least ten counts. This chain links TRBV28 with TRBJ2-1; TRBD2 matches at 9 bases. The length of the CDR3 is 14 residues. Germline values: CDR1 MDHEN, CDR2 SYDVKM. Trimming cost V 5 bases and J 8 bases; bases outside gene matches: 7. This CDR3 reads CASSVAGALDEQFF. The CDR3 DNA reads TGTGCCAGCAGTGTAGCGGGAGCTCTCGATGAGCAGTTCTTC.

This clone has a count of ten or more. The CDR3 coding sequence is TGTGCCAGCAGCTTAGACGCCAGTACACGTTTACCCAGCTCCTACAATGAGCAGTTCTTC. This encodes CASSLDASTRLPSSYNEQFF. V gene TRBV11-3 combines with J gene TRBJ2-1; D is ambiguous. Germline V lookup: CDR1 SGHNT, CDR2 YENEEA. V was cut by 0 bases and J by 0 bases, with 21 bases left in between. The CDR3 spans 20 residues. The whole variable domain, remainder taken from reference TRBV11-3 and TRBJ2-1, is EAGVVQSPRYKIIEKKQPVAFWCNPISGHNTLYWYLQNLGQGPELLIRYENEEAVDDSQLPKDRFSAERLKGVDSTLKIQPAELGDSAVYLCASSLDASTRLPSSYNEQFFGPGTRLTVL.

This clone was detected many times. CDR3 in amino acids: CASSRQGPGRGYTF. CDR3 in DNA: TGTGCCAGCAGTCGACAGGGGCCCGGACGTGGCTACACCTTC. The genes are TRBV6-1 and TRBJ1-2; 8 bases are shared with TRBD1. V lost 5 bases to trimming and J lost 7 bases; unmatched junction nucleotides: 9. Germline V lookup: CDR1 MNHNS, CDR2 SASEGT. This CDR3 contains 14 residues.

This clone was seen repeatedly, ten times or more. The sample holds other DNA sequences that translate to the same CDR3. The chain is built from TRBV29-1 and TRBJ2-6; TRBD2 is a possible D gene (6 bases). V lost 6 bases and J lost 0, with 15 bases in between. The CDR3 runs 16 residues. Looked up from germline, CDR1 is SQVTM and CDR2 is ANQGSEA. In nucleotides, the CDR3 is TGCAGCGTGGGCGGGACGCCCGACTCTGGGGCCAACGTCCTGACTTTC. Protein sequence: CSVGGTPDSGANVLTF.

In this sample, this clone turned up a few times. V usage is TRBV6-1 and J usage is TRBJ2-2; 9 nucleotides line up with TRBD1. Germline values: CDR1 MNHNS, CDR2 SASEGT. The CDR3 spans 16 residues. V dropped 6 bases and J dropped 7; count of bases not matched to a gene: 12. CDR3 sequence reads: CASRSPLGQGVGELFF. The CDR3, as DNA: TGTGCCAGCAGATCCCCTCTGGGACAGGGAGTCGGGGAGCTGTTTTTT.

This clone occurred many times. This CDR3 is also generated by other DNA sequences in the sample. V usage is TRBV12-3 or TRBV12-4 and J usage is TRBJ1-1; D call uncertain. V was trimmed by 6 bases and J by 1 base, leaving 3 bases between them. The CDR3 sequence is 11 residues long. CDR3 in DNA: TGTGCCAGCAGCCCGAACACTGAAGCTTTCTTT. This translates into CASSPNTEAFF.

The chain recombines TRBV30 with TRBJ2-3; the D call may be TRBD1 or TRBD2 (6 bases each). Trimming pared 1 base from V and 9 bases from J, leaving 23 bases between. CDR3 length equals 16 residues. In germline, CDR1 is GTSNPN, CDR2 SVGIG (reference sequence). The CDR3 DNA reads TGTGCCTGGAGTGGGGTACGTGAGGGGGGCGGTTGGACGCAGTATTTT. Protein sequence: CAWSGVREGGGWTQYF.